The T cell receptor (beta chain) described here comes from a study of T cells in Graves' hyperthyroidism and ophthalmopathy. Study background: Sampling of peripheral blood happened at initial diagnosis, prior to any treatment.

Researchers took RNA transcripts and amplified the TCR beta CDR3 regions from them. A set of HTBI primers served as the primers for a first-round RT-PCR of the TCR CDR3. TCRdb reanalysed the multiplex PCR reads using MiXCR and keeps one entry per CDR3 protein. This table has under 400,000 distinct CDR3 sequences, less than 15% appearing once. Germline CDR1 reads SGHNT; CDR2 reads YENEEA. V lost 5 bases to trimming and J lost 8 bases, with 10 bases between them. The CDR3 loop spans 12 amino acids. Patients were excluded for uncontrolled infection, other autoimmune disease, pregnancy or lactation. For the diagnoses, clinical symptoms, serum thyroxine and TRAb, thyroid ultrasound and orbital computed tomography were used. PBMCs stemmed from approximately 10 ml fresh peripheral blood. This clonotype was counted many times.

The sequencing sample was made of blood. This rearrangement joins TRBV11-3 to TRBJ2-1; D may be TRBD1 (6 bases). This receptor was obtained from a woman between 18 and 29 years old with Graves' hyperthyroidism. DNA for the CDR3: TGTGCCAGCAGCCAGGGGAGTCATGAGCAGTTCTTC. This sequence encodes CASSQGSHEQFF. Using reference TRBV11-3 and TRBJ2-1 for the parts outside the CDR3, the full variable domain is EAGVVQSPRYKIIEKKQPVAFWCNPISGHNTLYWYLQNLGQGPELLIRYENEEAVDDSQLPKDRFSAERLKGVDSTLKIQPAELGDSAVYLCASSQGSHEQFFGPGTRLTVL.